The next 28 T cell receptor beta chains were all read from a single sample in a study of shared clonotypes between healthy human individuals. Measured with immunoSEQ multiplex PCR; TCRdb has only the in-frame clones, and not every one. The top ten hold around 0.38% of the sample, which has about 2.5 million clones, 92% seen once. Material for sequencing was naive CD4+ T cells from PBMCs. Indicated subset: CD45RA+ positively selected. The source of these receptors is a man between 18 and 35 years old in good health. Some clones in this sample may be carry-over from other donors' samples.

In nucleotides, the CDR3 is TGTGCCAGCAGTCTACGGGGGTCCCAAGGCAACGTCCTGACTTTC. Translating it yields CASSLRGSQGNVLTF. The rearrangement links TRBV7-2 to TRBJ2-6; tentative D call: TRBD2 (6 bases). V shed 6 bases and J shed 9 bases, with 18 bases lying between them. Germline V gene lookup returns CDR1 SGHTA and CDR2 FQGNSA. This CDR3 comprises 15 residues.

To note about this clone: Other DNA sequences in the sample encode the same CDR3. The CDR3: CASSLGGGTGELFF. CDR3 DNA: TGTGCCAGCAGCTTAGGAGGGGGAACCGGGGAGCTGTTTTTT. The chain has TRBV7-9 and TRBJ2-2, with D maybe TRBD1 (6 bases). In germline, CDR1 is SEHNR, CDR2 FQNEAQ (reference sequence). This CDR3 has 14 residues. V lost 1 base, J lost 5 bases, and 8 bases lay in between.

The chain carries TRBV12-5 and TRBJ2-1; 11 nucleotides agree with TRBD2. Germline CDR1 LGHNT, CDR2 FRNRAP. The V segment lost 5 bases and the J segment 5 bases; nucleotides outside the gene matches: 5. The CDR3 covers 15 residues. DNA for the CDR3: TGTGCTAGTGGTGGGACTAGCGGACCAAACAATGAGCAGTTCTTC. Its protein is CASGGTSGPNNEQFF.

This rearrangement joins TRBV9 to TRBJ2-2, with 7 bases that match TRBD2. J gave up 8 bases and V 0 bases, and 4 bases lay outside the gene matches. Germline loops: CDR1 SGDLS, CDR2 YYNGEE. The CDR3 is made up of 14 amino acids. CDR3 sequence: CASSVVEREGELFF. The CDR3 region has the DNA TGTGCCAGCAGCGTAGTTGAGCGGGAAGGGGAGCTGTTTTTT.

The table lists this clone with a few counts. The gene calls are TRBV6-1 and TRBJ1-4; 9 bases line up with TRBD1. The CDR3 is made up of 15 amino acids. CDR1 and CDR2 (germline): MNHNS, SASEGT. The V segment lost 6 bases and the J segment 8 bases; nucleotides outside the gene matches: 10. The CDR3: CASSDRGLEEEKLFF. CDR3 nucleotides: TGTGCCAGCAGCGACAGGGGGTTAGAGGAGGAAAAACTGTTTTTT.

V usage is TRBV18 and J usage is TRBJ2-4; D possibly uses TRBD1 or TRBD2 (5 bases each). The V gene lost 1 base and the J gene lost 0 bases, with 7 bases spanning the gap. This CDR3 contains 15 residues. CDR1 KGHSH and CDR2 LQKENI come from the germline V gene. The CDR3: CASSPRDQAKNIQYF. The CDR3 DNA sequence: TGTGCCAGCTCACCACGGGACCAAGCCAAAAACATTCAGTACTTC.

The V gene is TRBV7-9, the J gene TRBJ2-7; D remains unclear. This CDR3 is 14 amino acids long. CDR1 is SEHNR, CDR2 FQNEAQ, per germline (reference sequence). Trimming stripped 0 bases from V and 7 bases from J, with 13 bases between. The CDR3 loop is CASSLAGRRSEQYF. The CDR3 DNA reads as TGTGCCAGCAGCTTAGCTGGCCGCAGGAGTGAGCAGTACTTC.

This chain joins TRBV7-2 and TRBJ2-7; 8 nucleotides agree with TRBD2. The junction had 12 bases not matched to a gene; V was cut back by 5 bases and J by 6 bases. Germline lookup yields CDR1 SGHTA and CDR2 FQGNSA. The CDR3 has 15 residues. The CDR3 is CASSPRLAGPSEQYF. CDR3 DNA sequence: TGTGCCAGCAGCCCCCGCCTAGCGGGCCCCAGCGAGCAGTACTTC.

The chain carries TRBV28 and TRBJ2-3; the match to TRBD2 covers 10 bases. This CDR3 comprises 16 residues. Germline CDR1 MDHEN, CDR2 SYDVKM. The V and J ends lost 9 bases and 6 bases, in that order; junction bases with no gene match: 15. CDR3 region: CASSIPLAGGTDTQYF. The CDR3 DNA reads TGTGCCAGTTCTATTCCGTTAGCGGGAGGAACGGATACGCAGTATTTT. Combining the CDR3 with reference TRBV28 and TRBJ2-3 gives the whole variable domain DVKVTQSSRYLVKRTGEKVFLECVQDMDHENMFWYRQDPGLGLRLIYFSYDVKMKEKGDIPEGYSVSREKKERFSLILESASTNQTSMYLCASSIPLAGGTDTQYFGPGTRLTVL.

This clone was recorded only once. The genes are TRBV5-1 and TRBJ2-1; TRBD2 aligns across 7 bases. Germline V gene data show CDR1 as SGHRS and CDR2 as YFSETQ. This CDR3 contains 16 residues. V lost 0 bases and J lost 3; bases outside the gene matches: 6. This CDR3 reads CASSLVPSGIYNEQFF. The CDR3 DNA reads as TGCGCCAGCAGCTTGGTCCCTAGCGGTATCTACAATGAGCAGTTCTTC.

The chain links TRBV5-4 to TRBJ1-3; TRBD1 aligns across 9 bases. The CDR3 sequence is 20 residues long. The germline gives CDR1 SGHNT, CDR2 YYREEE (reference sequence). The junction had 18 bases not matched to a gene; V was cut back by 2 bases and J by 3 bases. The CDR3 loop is CASSFGQGKTLDSYGNTIYF. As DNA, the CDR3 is TGTGCCAGCAGCTTTGGACAGGGGAAAACACTCGATTCATATGGAAACACCATATATTTT.

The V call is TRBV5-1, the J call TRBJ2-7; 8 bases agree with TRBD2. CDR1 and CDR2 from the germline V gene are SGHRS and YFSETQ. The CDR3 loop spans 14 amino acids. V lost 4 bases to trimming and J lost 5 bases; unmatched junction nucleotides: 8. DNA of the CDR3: TGCGCCAGCAGCGACCAAGCGGGAGCCGACGAGCAGTACTTC. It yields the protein CASSDQAGADEQYF.

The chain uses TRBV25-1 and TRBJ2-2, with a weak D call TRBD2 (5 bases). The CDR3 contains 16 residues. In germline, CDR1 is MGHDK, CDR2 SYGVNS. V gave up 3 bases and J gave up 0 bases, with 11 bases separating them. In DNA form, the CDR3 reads TGTGCCAGCAGTGATGCGCGGGTCGCGAACACCGGGGAGCTGTTTTTT. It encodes CASSDARVANTGELFF.

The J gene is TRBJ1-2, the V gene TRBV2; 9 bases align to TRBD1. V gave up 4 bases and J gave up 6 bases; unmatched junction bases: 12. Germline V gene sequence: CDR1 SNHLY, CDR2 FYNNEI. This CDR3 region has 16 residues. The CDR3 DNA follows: TGTGCCAGCAGTGGGTGGGACAGGGATCCCCCGGATGGCTACACCTTC. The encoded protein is CASSGWDRDPPDGYTF.

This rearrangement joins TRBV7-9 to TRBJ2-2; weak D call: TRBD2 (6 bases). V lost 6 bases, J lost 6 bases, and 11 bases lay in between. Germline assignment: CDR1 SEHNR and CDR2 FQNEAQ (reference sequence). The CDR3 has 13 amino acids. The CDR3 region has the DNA TGTGCCAGCAGTTCCCGGGGGTCCGGGGAGCTGTTTTTT. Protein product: CASSSRGSGELFF.

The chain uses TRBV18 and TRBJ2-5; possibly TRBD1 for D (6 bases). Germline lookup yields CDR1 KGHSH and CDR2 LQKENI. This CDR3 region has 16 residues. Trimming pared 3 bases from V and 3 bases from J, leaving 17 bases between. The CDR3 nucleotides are TGTGCCAGCTCACCCCGGGGCAGGGGCGTCGAAGAGACCCAGTACTTC. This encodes CASSPRGRGVEETQYF.

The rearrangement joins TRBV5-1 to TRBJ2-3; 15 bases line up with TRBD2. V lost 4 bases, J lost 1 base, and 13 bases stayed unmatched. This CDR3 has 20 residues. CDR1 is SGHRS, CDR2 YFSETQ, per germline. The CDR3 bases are TGCGCCAGCAGCGCGATACCGGGACTAGCGGGAGGAGTTGGCACAGATACGCAGTATTTT. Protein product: CASSAIPGLAGGVGTDTQYF.

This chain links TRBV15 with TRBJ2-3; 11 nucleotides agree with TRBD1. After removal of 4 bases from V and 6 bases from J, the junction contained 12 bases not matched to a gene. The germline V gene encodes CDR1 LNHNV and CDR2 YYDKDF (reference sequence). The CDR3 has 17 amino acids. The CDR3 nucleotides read TGTGCCACCAGCATGCTTACCGGGACAGGGGGTGCCGATACGCAGTATTTT. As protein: CATSMLTGTGGADTQYF.

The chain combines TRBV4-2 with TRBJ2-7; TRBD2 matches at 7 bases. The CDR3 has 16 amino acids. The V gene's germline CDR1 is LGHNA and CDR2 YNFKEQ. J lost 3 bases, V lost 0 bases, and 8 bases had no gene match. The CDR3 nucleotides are TGTGCCAGCAGCCAAGAAGTCGAGGGAGGGCTCTACGAGCAGTACTTC. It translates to CASSQEVEGGLYEQYF.

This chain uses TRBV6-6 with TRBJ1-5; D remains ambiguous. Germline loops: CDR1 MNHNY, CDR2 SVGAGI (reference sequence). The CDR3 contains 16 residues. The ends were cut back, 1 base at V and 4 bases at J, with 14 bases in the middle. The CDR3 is CASSYLGTEENQPQHF. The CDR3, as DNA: TGTGCCAGCAGTTACTTGGGAACGGAGGAAAATCAGCCCCAGCATTTT.

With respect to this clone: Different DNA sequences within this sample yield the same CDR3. The CDR3 sequence: CASSQDLTSGSRADTQYF. DNA for the CDR3: TGTGCCAGCAGCCAAGATCTCACTAGCGGGAGTAGGGCAGATACGCAGTATTTT. The rearrangement uses TRBV4-2 and TRBJ2-3, with TRBD2 identical over 11 bases. The CDR3 consists of 18 residues. Germline assignment: CDR1 LGHNA and CDR2 YNFKEQ. V gave up 0 bases and J gave up 4 bases; unmatched junction bases: 9.

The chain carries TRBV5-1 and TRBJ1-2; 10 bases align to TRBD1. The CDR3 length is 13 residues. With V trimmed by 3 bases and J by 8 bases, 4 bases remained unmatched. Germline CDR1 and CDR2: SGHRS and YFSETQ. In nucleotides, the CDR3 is TGCGCCAGCAGCTACGGACAGGGGGGAGGCTACACCTTC. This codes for CASSYGQGGGYTF.

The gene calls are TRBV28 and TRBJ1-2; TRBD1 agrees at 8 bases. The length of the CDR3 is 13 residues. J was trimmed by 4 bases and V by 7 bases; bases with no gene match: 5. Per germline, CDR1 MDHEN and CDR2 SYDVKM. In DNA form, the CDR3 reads TGTGCCAGCATTCTAGGACAGGGCTATGGCTACACCTTC. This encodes CASILGQGYGYTF.

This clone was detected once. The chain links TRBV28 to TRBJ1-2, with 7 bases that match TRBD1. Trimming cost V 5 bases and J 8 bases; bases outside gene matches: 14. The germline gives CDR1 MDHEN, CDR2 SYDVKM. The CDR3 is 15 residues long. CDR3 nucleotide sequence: TGTGCCAGCAGTCTATACGGGACAGCTGTGACCGGCTACACCTTC. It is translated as CASSLYGTAVTGYTF.

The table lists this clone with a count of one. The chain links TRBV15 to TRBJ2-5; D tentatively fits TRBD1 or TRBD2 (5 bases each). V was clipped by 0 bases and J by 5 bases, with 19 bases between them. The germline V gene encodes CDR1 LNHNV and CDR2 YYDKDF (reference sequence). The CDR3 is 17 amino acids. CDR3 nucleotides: TGTGCCACCAGCAGAGATAGGGCGGCCGCGTGGGGGGAGACCCAGTACTTC. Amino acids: CATSRDRAAAWGETQYF.

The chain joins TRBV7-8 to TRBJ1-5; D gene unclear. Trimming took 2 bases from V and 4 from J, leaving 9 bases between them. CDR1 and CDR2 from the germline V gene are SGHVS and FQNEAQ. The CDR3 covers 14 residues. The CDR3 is CASSLLVGNQPQHF. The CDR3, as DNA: TGTGCCAGCAGCTTACTTGTAGGGAATCAGCCCCAGCATTTT.

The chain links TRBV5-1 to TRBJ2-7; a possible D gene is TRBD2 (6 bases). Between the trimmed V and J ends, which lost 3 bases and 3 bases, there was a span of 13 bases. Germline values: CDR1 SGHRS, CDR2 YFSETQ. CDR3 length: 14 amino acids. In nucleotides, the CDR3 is TGCGCCAGCAGCTGGGGGGACGGAAACTACGAGCAGTACTTC. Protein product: CASSWGDGNYEQYF.

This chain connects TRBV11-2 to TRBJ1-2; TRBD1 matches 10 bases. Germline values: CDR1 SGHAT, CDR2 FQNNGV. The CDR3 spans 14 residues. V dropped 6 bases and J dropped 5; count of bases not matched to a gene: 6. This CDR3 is CASRSPGQGYGYTF. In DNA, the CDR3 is TGTGCCAGCAGGTCTCCGGGACAGGGGTATGGCTACACCTTC.